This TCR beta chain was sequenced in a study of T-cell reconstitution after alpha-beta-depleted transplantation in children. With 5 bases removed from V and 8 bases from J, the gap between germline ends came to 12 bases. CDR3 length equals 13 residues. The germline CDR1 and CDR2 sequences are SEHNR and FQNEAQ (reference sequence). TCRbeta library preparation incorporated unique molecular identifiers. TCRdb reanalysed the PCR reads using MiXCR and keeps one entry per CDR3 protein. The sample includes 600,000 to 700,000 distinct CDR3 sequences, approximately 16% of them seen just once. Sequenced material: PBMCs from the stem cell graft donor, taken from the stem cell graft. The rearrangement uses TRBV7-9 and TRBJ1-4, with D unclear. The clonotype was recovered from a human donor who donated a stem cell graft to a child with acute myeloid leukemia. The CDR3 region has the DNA TGTGCCAGCAGCCCCCCCTTGGAGGAAAAACTGTTTTTT. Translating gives CASSPPLEEKLFF.